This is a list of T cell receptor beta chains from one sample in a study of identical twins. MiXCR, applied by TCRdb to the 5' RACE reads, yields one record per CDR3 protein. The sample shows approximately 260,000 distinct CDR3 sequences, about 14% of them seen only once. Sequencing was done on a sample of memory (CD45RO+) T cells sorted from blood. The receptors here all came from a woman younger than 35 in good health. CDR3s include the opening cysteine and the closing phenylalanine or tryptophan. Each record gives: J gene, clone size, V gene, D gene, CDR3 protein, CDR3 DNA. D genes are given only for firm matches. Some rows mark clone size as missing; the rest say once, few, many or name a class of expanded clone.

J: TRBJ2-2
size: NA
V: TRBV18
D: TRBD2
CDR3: CASSPQLAGEAYGELFF
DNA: TGTGCCAGCTCACCACAACTAGCGGGAGAGGCGTACGGGGAGCTGTTTTTT

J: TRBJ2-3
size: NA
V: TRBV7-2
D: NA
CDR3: CASSPAGSGADTQYF
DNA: TGTGCCAGCAGCCCTGCAGGGTCTGGCGCAGATACGCAGTATTTT

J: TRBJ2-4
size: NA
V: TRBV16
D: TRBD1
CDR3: CASTKNWDRQNIQYF
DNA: TGTGCCAGCACCAAAAACTGGGACAGACAAAACATTCAGTACTTC

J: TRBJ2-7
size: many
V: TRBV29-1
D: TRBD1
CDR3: CSLVRDRPEQYF
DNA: TGCAGCCTTGTACGGGACAGACCAGAGCAGTACTTC

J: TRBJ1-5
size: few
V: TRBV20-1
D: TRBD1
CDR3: CSAGAQGVKPQHF
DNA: TGCAGTGCTGGGGCCCAGGGGGTTAAGCCCCAGCATTTT

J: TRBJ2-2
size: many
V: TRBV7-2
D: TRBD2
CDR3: CASSLVSGGLTGELFF
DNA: TGTGCCAGCAGCTTAGTATCGGGAGGGCTTACCGGGGAGCTGTTTTTT

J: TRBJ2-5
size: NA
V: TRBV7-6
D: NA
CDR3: CASSPGTAQGETQYF
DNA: TGTGCCAGCAGCCCGGGGACCGCTCAAGGAGAGACCCAGTACTTC

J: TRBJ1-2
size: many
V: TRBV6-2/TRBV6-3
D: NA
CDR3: CASSFRDNYGYTF
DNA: TGTGCCAGCAGCTTCCGGGACAACTATGGCTACACCTTC

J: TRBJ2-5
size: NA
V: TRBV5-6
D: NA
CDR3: CASSLARGGEETQYF
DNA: TGTGCCAGCAGCTTGGCCAGGGGAGGGGAAGAGACCCAGTACTTC

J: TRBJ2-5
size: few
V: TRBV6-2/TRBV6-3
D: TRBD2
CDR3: CASSYPESGRETQYF
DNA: TGTGCCAGCAGTTACCCAGAGAGCGGGAGAGAGACCCAGTACTTC

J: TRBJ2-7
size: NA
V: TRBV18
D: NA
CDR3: CASSPMSGEFYEQYF
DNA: TGTGCCAGCTCACCAATGTCAGGGGAGTTCTACGAGCAGTACTTC

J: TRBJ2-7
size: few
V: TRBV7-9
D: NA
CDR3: CASSLGGTVLPYEQYF
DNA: TGTGCCAGCAGCTTAGGCGGGACAGTGCTGCCTTACGAGCAGTACTTC

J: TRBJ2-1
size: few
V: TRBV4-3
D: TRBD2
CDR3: CASSQDRPGGYNEQFF
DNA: TGCGCCAGCAGCCAAGATCGACCGGGGGGCTACAATGAGCAGTTCTTC

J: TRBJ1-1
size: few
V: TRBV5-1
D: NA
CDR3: CASSLENLNTEAFF
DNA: TGCGCCAGCAGCTTGGAGAACCTGAACACTGAAGCTTTCTTT

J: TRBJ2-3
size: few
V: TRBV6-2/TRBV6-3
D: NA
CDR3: CASGTTGTQYF
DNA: TGTGCCAGCGGAACTACTGGTACGCAGTATTTT

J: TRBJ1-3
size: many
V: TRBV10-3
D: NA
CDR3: CAISPGRDSGNTIYF
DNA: TGTGCCATCAGCCCGGGACGGGACTCTGGAAACACCATATATTTT

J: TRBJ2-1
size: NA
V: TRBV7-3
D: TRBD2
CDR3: CASSNLAGATYNEQFF
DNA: TGTGCCAGCAGCAACCTAGCGGGCGCCACATACAATGAGCAGTTCTTC

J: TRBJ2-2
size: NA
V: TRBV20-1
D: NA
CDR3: CSARIRNTGELFF
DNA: TGCAGTGCTAGGATCAGGAACACCGGGGAGCTGTTTTTT

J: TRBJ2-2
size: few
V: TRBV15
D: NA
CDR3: CATSSDGHTGELFF
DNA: TGTGCCACCAGCAGCGACGGCCACACCGGGGAGCTGTTTTTT

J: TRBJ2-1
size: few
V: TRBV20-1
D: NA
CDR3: CSARDLGERSYNEQFF
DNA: TGCAGTGCTAGAGATCTCGGGGAACGCTCCTACAATGAGCAGTTCTTC

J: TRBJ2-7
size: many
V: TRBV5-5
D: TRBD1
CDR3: CASSPLGTELGEQYF
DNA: TGTGCCAGCAGCCCGCTCGGGACAGAATTGGGCGAGCAGTACTTC

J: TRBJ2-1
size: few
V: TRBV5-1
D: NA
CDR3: CASSRGGTGTYNEQFF
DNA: TGCGCCAGCAGCCGCGGGGGGACAGGGACTTACAATGAGCAGTTCTTC

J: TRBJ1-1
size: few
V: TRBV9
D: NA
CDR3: CASSPGLGLVTEAFF
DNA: TGTGCCAGCAGCCCAGGGCTGGGTCTGGTCACTGAAGCTTTCTTT

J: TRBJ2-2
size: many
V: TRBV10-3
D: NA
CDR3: CAISERAGFNTGELFF
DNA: TGTGCCATCAGTGAGCGTGCGGGCTTTAACACCGGGGAGCTGTTTTTT

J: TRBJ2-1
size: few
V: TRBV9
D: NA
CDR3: CASSVGHRGGEGSIDEQFF
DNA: TGTGCCAGCAGCGTAGGTCACAGAGGTGGTGAAGGGTCTATTGATGAGCAGTTCTTC

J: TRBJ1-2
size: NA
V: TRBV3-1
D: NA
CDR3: CASSQDSVKGYTF
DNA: TGTGCCAGCAGCCAAGATTCGGTTAAGGGCTACACCTTC

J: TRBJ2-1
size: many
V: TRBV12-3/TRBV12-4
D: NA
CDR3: CASRNQVHEQFF
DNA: TGTGCCAGCAGGAACCAGGTCCATGAGCAGTTCTTC

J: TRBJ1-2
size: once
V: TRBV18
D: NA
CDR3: CASSPGHRYGYTF
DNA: TGTGCCAGCTCACCGGGACATAGATATGGCTACACCTTC

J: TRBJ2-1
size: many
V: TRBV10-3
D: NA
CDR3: CAISESGPFNEQFF
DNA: TGTGCCATCAGTGAGTCTGGTCCTTTTAATGAGCAGTTCTTC

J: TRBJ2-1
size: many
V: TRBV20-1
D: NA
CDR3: CSAPEPSGRVGEQFF
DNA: TGCAGTGCTCCAGAACCGAGCGGGCGAGTTGGGGAGCAGTTCTTC

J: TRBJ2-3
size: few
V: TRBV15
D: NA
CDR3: CATSRDPMTDTQYF
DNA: TGTGCCACCAGCAGGGACCCGATGACAGATACGCAGTATTTT

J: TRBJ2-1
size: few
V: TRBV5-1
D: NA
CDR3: CASSPEVGLDEQFF
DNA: TGCGCCAGCAGCCCGGAGGTTGGCCTCGATGAGCAGTTCTTC

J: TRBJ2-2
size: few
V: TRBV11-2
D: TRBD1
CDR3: CASSSSATGLNTGELFF
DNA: TGTGCCAGCAGCTCCTCAGCGACAGGGCTAAACACCGGGGAGCTGTTTTTT

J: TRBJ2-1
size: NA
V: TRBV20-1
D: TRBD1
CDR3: CSAPPPQGSWNEQFF
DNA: TGCAGTGCCCCCCCCCCACAGGGGAGTTGGAATGAGCAGTTCTTC

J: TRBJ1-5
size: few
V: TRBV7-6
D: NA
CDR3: CASSSPGQPQHF
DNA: TGTGCCAGCAGCTCCCCCGGTCAGCCCCAGCATTTT

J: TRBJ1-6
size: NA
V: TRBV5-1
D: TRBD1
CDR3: CASSLMGTGDSPLHF
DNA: TGCGCCAGCAGCTTGATGGGGACAGGGGATTCACCCCTCCACTTT

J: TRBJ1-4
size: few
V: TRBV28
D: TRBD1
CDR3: CASSPPTGANRELFF
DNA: TGTGCCAGCAGTCCCCCGACAGGGGCAAATAGGGAACTGTTTTTT

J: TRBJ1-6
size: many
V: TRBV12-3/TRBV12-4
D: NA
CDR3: CASRDNYNSPLHF
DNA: TGTGCCAGCAGAGACAATTATAATTCACCCCTCCACTTT

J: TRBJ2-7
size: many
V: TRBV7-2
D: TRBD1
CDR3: CASSPTGTGVREQYF
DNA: TGTGCCAGCAGCCCCACCGGGACAGGGGTAAGGGAGCAGTACTTC

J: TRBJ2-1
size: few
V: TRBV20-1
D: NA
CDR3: CTPTKGYNEQFF
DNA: TGCACGCCCACGAAGGGATACAATGAGCAGTTCTTC

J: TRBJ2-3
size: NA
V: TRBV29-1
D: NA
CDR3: CSVVLAVSTDTQYF
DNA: TGCAGCGTTGTCCTAGCTGTTAGCACAGATACGCAGTATTTT

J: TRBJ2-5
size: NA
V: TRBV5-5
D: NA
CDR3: CASSLSSAEETQYF
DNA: TGTGCCAGCAGCTTGAGTTCGGCAGAAGAGACCCAGTACTTC

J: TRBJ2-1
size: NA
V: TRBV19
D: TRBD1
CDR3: CASSMGQGVANEQFF
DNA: TGTGCCAGTAGTATGGGACAGGGCGTTGCAAATGAGCAGTTCTTC

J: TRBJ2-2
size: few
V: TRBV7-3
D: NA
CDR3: CASSLRSGAGELFF
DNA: TGTGCCAGCAGCTTAAGGTCGGGGGCCGGGGAGCTGTTTTTT

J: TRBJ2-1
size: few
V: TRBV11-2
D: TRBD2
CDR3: CASSLSPTSGRAPRPYNEQFF
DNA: TGTGCCAGCAGCCTATCCCCCACTAGCGGGAGGGCTCCACGGCCCTACAATGAGCAGTTCTTC

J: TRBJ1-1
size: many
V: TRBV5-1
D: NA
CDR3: CASSNIRSTEAFF
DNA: TGCGCCAGCAGCAATATCAGGAGCACTGAAGCTTTCTTT

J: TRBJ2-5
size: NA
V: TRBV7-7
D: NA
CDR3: CASSLDGGETQYF
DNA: TGTGCTAGCAGCTTAGACGGAGGAGAGACCCAGTACTTC